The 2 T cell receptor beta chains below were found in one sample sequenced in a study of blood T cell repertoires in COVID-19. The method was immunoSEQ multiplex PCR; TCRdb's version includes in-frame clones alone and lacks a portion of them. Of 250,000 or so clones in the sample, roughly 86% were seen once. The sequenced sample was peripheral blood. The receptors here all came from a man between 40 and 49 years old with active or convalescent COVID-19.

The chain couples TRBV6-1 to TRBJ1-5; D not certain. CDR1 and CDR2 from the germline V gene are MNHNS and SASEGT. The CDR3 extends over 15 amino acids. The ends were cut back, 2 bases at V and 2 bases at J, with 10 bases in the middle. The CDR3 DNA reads TGTGCCAGCAGTGAATTCACAGCAGGCAATCAGCCCCAGCATTTT. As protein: CASSEFTAGNQPQHF.

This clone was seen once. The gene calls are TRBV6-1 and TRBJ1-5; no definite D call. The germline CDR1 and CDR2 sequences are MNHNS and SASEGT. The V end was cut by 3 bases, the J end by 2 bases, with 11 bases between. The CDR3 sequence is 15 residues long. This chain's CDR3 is CASSESYGGNQPQHF. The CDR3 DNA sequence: TGTGCCAGCAGTGAGAGTTACGGGGGCAATCAGCCCCAGCATTTT.